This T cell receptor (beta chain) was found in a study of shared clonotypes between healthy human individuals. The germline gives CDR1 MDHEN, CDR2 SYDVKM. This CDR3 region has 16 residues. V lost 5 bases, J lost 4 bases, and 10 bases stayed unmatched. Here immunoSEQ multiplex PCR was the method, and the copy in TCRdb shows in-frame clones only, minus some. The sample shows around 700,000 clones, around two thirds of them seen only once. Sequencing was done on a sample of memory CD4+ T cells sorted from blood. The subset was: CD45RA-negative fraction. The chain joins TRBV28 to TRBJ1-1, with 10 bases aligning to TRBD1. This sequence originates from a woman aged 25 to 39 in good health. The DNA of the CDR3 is TGTGCCAGCAGTGCCCGGTTTTGGACAGGGGGCACTGAAGCTTTCTTT. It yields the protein CASSARFWTGGTEAFF.